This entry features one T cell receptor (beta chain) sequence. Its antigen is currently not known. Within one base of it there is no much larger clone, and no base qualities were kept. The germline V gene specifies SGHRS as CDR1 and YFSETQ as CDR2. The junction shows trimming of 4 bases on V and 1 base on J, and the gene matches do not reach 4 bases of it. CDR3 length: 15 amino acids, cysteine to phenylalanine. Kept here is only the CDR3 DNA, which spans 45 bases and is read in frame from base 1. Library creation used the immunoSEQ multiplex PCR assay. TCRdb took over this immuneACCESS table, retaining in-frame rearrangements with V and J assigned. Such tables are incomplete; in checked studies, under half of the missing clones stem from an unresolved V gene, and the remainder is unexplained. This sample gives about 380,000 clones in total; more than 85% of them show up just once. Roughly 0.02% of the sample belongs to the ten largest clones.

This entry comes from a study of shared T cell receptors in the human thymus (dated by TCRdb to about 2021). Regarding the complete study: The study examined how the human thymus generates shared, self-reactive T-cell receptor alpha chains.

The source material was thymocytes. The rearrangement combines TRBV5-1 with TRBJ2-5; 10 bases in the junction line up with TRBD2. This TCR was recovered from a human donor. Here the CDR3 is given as CASSLAGAPQETQYF. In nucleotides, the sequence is TGCGCCAGCAGCCTAGCGGGAGCTCCCCAAGAGACCCAGTACTTC.